These 6 T cell receptor beta chains came from one sample sequenced in a study of T cells in Graves' hyperthyroidism and ophthalmopathy. The investigators amplified TCR beta CDR3 regions from RNA transcripts. The primer set for the first-round RT-PCR of the TCR CDR3 was HTBI. In TCRdb, the multiplex PCR reads were re-called with MiXCR into one record per CDR3 protein. Among around 690,000 distinct CDR3 sequences listed, 15% to 20% were seen once. The sequencing input was blood. The source is a man aged 50 or older with Graves' hyperthyroidism.

This clonotype has ten or more counts. V gene TRBV28 combines with J gene TRBJ2-7, with TRBD2 matching over 8 bases. The ends lost 7 bases at V and 7 bases at J; junction bases unmatched: 6. CDR1 is MDHEN and CDR2 is SYDVKM in the germline V gene. The CDR3 covers 12 residues. DNA for the CDR3: TGTGCCAGCAACACGGGAGGGTTTGAGCAGTACTTC. Translating it yields CASNTGGFEQYF. Full variable domain (outside the CDR3, taken from reference TRBV28 and TRBJ2-7): DVKVTQSSRYLVKRTGEKVFLECVQDMDHENMFWYRQDPGLGLRLIYFSYDVKMKEKGDIPEGYSVSREKKERFSLILESASTNQTSMYLCASNTGGFEQYFGPGTRLTVT.

This clonotype turned up a few times. V usage is TRBV27 and J usage is TRBJ2-7; a possible D gene is TRBD2 (6 bases). The germline gives CDR1 MNHEY, CDR2 SMNVEV (reference sequence). The CDR3 runs to 15 residues. With 2 bases removed from V and 5 bases from J, the gap between germline ends came to 16 bases. The CDR3 protein is CASSLGWGVADEQYF. CDR3 nucleotide sequence: TGTGCCAGCAGTTTAGGGTGGGGCGTAGCGGACGAGCAGTACTTC.

A note on this clonotype: A much bigger clone sits one base away, suggesting this may be a read error. It is likely a read error, because the conserved phenylalanine at the end of the CDR3 is missing. The chain uses TRBV20-1 and TRBJ2-7; 8 bases are shared with TRBD2. The CDR3 is 16 residues long. Germline CDR1 and CDR2: DFQATT and SNEGSKA (reference sequence). Trimming at V came to 0 bases and at J to 1 base, leaving 8 bases not matched to a gene. The CDR3 DNA sequence: TGCAGTGCTAGAGATCCAGGGCGGGGGGTTTCCTACGAGCAGTACTCC. Translating gives CSARDPGRGVSYEQYS.

This clonotype was found many times. V usage is TRBV28 and J usage is TRBJ2-2, with D hard to call. Germline V gene sequence: CDR1 MDHEN, CDR2 SYDVKM. Trimming removed 7 bases at V and 4 bases at J, with 16 bases between. This CDR3 region has 15 residues. The CDR3 coding sequence is TGTGCCAGCACAGATCGAACGGGTGTCACCGGGGAGCTGTTTTTT. It translates to CASTDRTGVTGELFF.

This clonotype has only a few counts. The chain is built from TRBV20-1 and TRBJ2-5; D remains ambiguous. Looked up from germline, CDR1 is DFQATT and CDR2 is SNEGSKA (reference sequence). V was pared by 1 base and J by 4 bases, with 16 bases between. This CDR3 has 15 residues. The CDR3 coding sequence is TGCAGTGCTAGAGCTTATGAGGACCTTGGAGAGACCCAGTACTTC. Protein: CSARAYEDLGETQYF.

This clonotype came up many times. The V call is TRBV27, the J call TRBJ2-1; 9 nucleotides agree with TRBD2. V gave up 5 bases and J gave up 3 bases; unmatched junction bases: 2. Germline-derived CDR1 and CDR2 are MNHEY and SMNVEV (reference sequence). This CDR3 spans 14 amino acids. The CDR3 reads CASSRLADYNEQFF. The CDR3 DNA reads as TGTGCCAGCAGTAGACTAGCGGACTACAATGAGCAGTTCTTC.